The present entry profiles one T cell receptor beta chain with its context. Its antigen is not identified. One entry per CDR3 protein, called by TCRdb with MiXCR from the reads. Of 50,000 to 55,000 distinct CDR3 sequences in the sample, roughly 20% are singletons; the top ten hold about 26%. The entry originates in a study of T cell repertoires in cytomegalovirus infection. The wider study: The authors relied on CMV epitopes, both recently identified HLA-C-restricted and well-studied HLA-B-restricted.

CDR1 and CDR2 (germline): DFQATT, SNEGSKA (reference sequence). The V and J ends lost 4 bases and 2 bases, in that order; junction bases with no gene match: 2. The CDR3 totals 13 residues. V gene TRBV20-1 combines with J gene TRBJ2-7, with 10 bases matching TRBD2. This clonotype was obtained from a human donor in good health (CMV status not recorded). Some clones in this sample may be carry-over from other donors' samples. The source material was CD8+ T cells from cultured PBMCs, sampled from culture after CMV antigen stimulation. CDR3 bases: TGCAGTGCTATAAGCGGGAGGGCCTACGAGCAGTACTTC. This encodes CSAISGRAYEQYF.